One sample yielded the 7 T cell receptor beta chains listed below, sequenced in a study of brain T cells in children with intractable seizures. The protocol was immunoSEQ multiplex PCR, while the TCRdb copy is restricted to in-frame clones and leaves out a portion. The table lists about 320,000 clones, more than 85% of them singletons. Time point of the sample: blood from clinic visit 5 months post-surgery; TSC patient then seizure free. The source was peripheral blood, collected roughly 5 months after surgery. The receptors derive from a boy under three years old with tuberous sclerosis and intractable seizures.

V and J are TRBV13 and TRBJ1-4; D remains unclear. V dropped 2 bases and J dropped 4 bases, with 8 bases sitting between them. The germline CDR1 and CDR2 sequences are PRHDT and FYEKMQ (reference sequence). CDR3 length equals 14 residues. CDR3 protein: CASSLTGNNEKLFF. CDR3 bases: TGTGCCAGCAGCTTAACGGGGAATAATGAAAAACTGTTTTTT.

The rearrangement joins TRBV7-3 to TRBJ1-1; D remains unclear. Between the trimmed V and J ends, which lost 3 bases and 1 base, there was a span of 3 bases. The CDR3 runs to 12 residues. Germline-derived CDR1 and CDR2 are SGHTA and FQGTGA. Written as DNA, the CDR3 is TGTGCCAGCAGCTTTGGGAACACTGAAGCTTTCTTT. This codes for CASSFGNTEAFF.

The chain recombines TRBV24-1 with TRBJ2-7, with D maybe TRBD1 (5 bases). Looked up from germline, CDR1 is KGHDR and CDR2 is SFDVKD. The CDR3 sequence is 17 residues long. V was pared by 0 bases and J by 2 bases, with 16 bases between. CDR3 in DNA: TGTGCCACCAGTGATTTGTGGGGCAGACTTGATCCCTACGAGCAGTACTTC. It codes for CATSDLWGRLDPYEQYF.

The rearrangement links TRBV30 to TRBJ1-3; no clear D gene. The CDR3 sequence is 18 residues long. CDR1 and CDR2 (germline): GTSNPN, SVGIG (reference sequence). V was clipped by 0 bases and J by 0 bases, with 18 bases between them. The CDR3 DNA reads TGTGCCTGGAGTGTATCTTACGCGAGCAAAAGCTCTGGAAACACCATATATTTT. This encodes CAWSVSYASKSSGNTIYF.

The V and J genes are TRBV15 and TRBJ2-1; 11 positions match TRBD2. The CDR3 totals 17 residues. CDR1 LNHNV and CDR2 YYDKDF come from the germline V gene (reference sequence). After removal of 1 base from V and 1 base from J, the junction contained 3 bases not matched to a gene. CDR3 sequence reads: CATSRVIAGGSYNEQFF. The CDR3 coding sequence is TGTGCCACCAGCAGAGTTATAGCGGGAGGGTCCTACAATGAGCAGTTCTTC.

The chain carries TRBV5-6 and TRBJ2-1; D is unclear. CDR3 size: 13 residues. The ends were cut back, 4 bases at V and 13 bases at J, with 18 bases in the middle. Germline-derived CDR1 and CDR2 are SGHDT and YYEEEE. CDR3 sequence (DNA): TGTGCCAGCAGCAGACGTTCCTTTACGTCCCAGTTCTTC. This sequence encodes CASSRRSFTSQFF.

V gene TRBV6-2 or TRBV6-3 combines with J gene TRBJ2-5; 12 nucleotides match TRBD2. Germline V gene lookup returns CDR1 MNHEY and CDR2 SVGEGT. The CDR3 runs to 17 residues. With 5 bases clipped from V and 7 bases from J, the junction kept 14 bases outside the gene matches. DNA of the CDR3: TGTGCCAGCAGTGGGCAAACTAGCGGGGGGTTCCGGGGGACCCAGTACTTC. Its translation is CASSGQTSGGFRGTQYF.